This passage covers 10 T cell receptor beta chains from one sample sequenced in a study of blood T cell repertoires in COVID-19. The data were produced by immunoSEQ multiplex PCR, yet TCRdb's version contains in-frame clones alone and is incomplete. The table includes about 200,000 clones, around 81% detected once. Input material: peripheral blood. Every receptor here comes from a woman in her 70s with acute or convalescent COVID-19.

The chain uses TRBV11-3 and TRBJ2-4; 7 bases map to TRBD1. The germline V gene encodes CDR1 SGHNT and CDR2 YENEEA. The CDR3 has 13 amino acids. Trimming at V came to 4 bases and at J to 6 bases, leaving 3 bases not matched to a gene. CDR3 DNA sequence: TGTGCCAGCAGCTCGAGACAGGGAAACATTCAGTACTTC. Protein: CASSSRQGNIQYF.

The gene calls are TRBV15 and TRBJ2-3; D is unclear. The germline V and J ends were trimmed by 0 bases and 4 bases, with 11 bases remaining between them. This CDR3 is built from 15 residues. Germline values: CDR1 LNHNV, CDR2 YYDKDF (reference sequence). The CDR3 spells CATSRDYGVPDTQYF. The CDR3 DNA is TGTGCCACCAGCAGAGATTACGGAGTGCCAGATACGCAGTATTTT.

The chain employs TRBV21-1 and TRBJ2-1; the table's D call of TRBD1 was not tested on the DNA. TRBV21-1 is an annotated pseudogene. The CDR3 extends over 12 amino acids. The CDR3 is CANGLRGRFEFF. CDR3 nucleotide sequence: TGTGCCAACGGACTCAGGGGGCGCTTCGAGTTCTTC.

V gene TRBV12-5 combines with J gene TRBJ1-5; perhaps TRBD1 as D (5 bases). Germline values: CDR1 LGHNT, CDR2 FRNRAP. The CDR3 totals 16 residues. With 4 bases removed from V and 2 bases from J, the gap between germline ends came to 15 bases. The CDR3 loop reads CASGYTQGGGNQPQHF. The CDR3, as DNA: TGTGCTAGTGGTTACACTCAGGGAGGCGGCAATCAGCCCCAGCATTTT.

This chain joins TRBV25-1 and TRBJ2-3; possibly TRBD2 for D (5 bases). The germline V gene encodes CDR1 MGHDK and CDR2 SYGVNS. The CDR3 spans 16 residues. Trimming shortened V by 3 bases and J by 3 bases, and 16 bases separated the two germline ends. CDR3 loop: CASSEEKGSGTDTQYF. DNA of the CDR3: TGTGCCAGCAGTGAGGAAAAAGGGTCGGGGACAGATACGCAGTATTTT.

The chain carries TRBV5-1 and TRBJ2-1, with 10 bases lining up with TRBD2. The V segment lost 2 bases and the J segment 4 bases; nucleotides outside the gene matches: 3. The CDR3 has 15 residues. The germline gives CDR1 SGHRS, CDR2 YFSETQ. DNA of the CDR3: TGCGCCAGCAGCTTTGGGACTAGCGAGTACAATGAGCAGTTCTTC. As protein: CASSFGTSEYNEQFF.

This clone was seen a few times. V usage is TRBV4-1 and J usage is TRBJ1-6; no definite D call. The CDR3 is 14 residues long. The V and J ends lost 4 bases and 6 bases respectively, with 10 bases between them. CDR1 is MGHRA and CDR2 is YSYEKL in the germline V gene. The CDR3 DNA reads as TGCGCCAGCAGCCCTCGGGAGGCTAATTCACCCCTCCACTTT. The encoded protein is CASSPREANSPLHF.

The rearrangement links TRBV4-3 to TRBJ2-3, with TRBD2 matching over 9 bases. The CDR3 runs 15 residues. Unmatched junction bases numbered 6, after V lost 4 bases and J lost 4 bases. In germline, CDR1 is LGHNA, CDR2 YSLEER. CDR3 protein: CASSPSVAGADTQYF. The DNA of the CDR3 is TGCGCCAGCAGCCCAAGCGTAGCGGGGGCAGATACGCAGTATTTT.

This clone came up once. The V gene is TRBV6-2 or TRBV6-3, the J gene TRBJ2-2; D is possibly TRBD2 (5 bases). With 5 bases removed from V and 5 bases from J, the gap between germline ends came to 9 bases. The CDR3 is 13 residues long. Germline V gene lookup returns CDR1 MNHEY and CDR2 SVGEGT. The CDR3 DNA reads TGTGCCAGCAGTCCCAGAGGGACCGGGGAGCTGTTTTTT. Protein product: CASSPRGTGELFF.

This chain uses TRBV24-1 with TRBJ2-2; D perhaps matches TRBD1 (6 bases). This CDR3 is built from 13 residues. CDR1 is KGHDR, CDR2 SFDVKD, per germline. V was cut by 6 bases and J by 4 bases, with 8 bases left in between. Here the CDR3 reads CATSSGATGELFF. The CDR3 coding sequence is TGTGCCACCAGTTCAGGGGCCACCGGGGAGCTGTTTTTT.